A single sample gave rise to the 28 T cell receptor beta chains below, sequenced in a study of shared clonotypes between healthy human individuals (TCRdb year 2020). Library prep was done by the immunoSEQ multiplex PCR assay. In its TCRdb copy, this immuneACCESS table keeps in-frame sequences only and misses some clones. Where compared with another copy, unresolved V genes explain less than half of these, and the others have no known cause. Here the sample has under 2.5 million clones; just under 95% occur a single time. Clones ranked in the top ten supply around 0.4% of the sample. Sequenced: naive CD4+ T cells from PBMCs. Taken with the paper, the label for cell subset or site translates to: CD45RA+ positively selected. These receptors were collected from a man younger than 35 in good health. Some clones in this sample may be carry-over from other donors' samples.

In its sample, this clone was seen once. The chain recombines TRBV9 with TRBJ1-3; no reliable D call. The CDR3 loop spans 13 amino acids. The germline V and J ends were trimmed by 4 bases and 6 bases, with 11 bases remaining between them. Germline-derived CDR1 and CDR2 are SGDLS and YYNGEE. CDR3 sequence reads: CASSTGILNTIYF. Here the CDR3 DNA reads TGTGCCAGCAGCACGGGGATTTTAAACACCATATATTTT.

The J gene is TRBJ2-1, the V gene TRBV6-5; tentatively, D is TRBD1 (5 bases). V was trimmed by 11 bases and J by 9 bases, leaving 20 bases between them. The CDR3 consists of 13 residues. CDR1 is MNHEY and CDR2 is SVGAGI in the germline V gene. The CDR3 sequence: CASTPGIGGEQFF. The CDR3 DNA follows: TGTGCCTCCACGCCAGGGATAGGCGGTGAGCAGTTCTTC.

The V gene is TRBV19, the J gene TRBJ1-4; D unresolved. The length of the CDR3 is 15 residues. The germline V gene has CDR1 LNHDA and CDR2 SQIVND (reference sequence). Trimming took 3 bases from V and 4 from J, leaving 12 bases between them. The CDR3 nucleotides are TGTGCCAGTAGTATCCTCCCGGGGATTAATGAAAAACTGTTTTTT. As protein: CASSILPGINEKLFF.

The chain carries TRBV7-9 and TRBJ2-1, with TRBD1 matching 8 bases. The CDR3 is 14 residues long. Per the germline V gene, CDR1 is SEHNR and CDR2 is FQNEAQ (reference sequence). After removal of 5 bases from V and 8 bases from J, the junction contained 8 bases not matched to a gene. The CDR3 DNA sequence: TGTGCCAGCAGCCCCCGTCCCAGGGGGCATGAGCAGTTCTTC. This translates into CASSPRPRGHEQFF.

This rearrangement joins TRBV5-6 to TRBJ2-7, with D maybe TRBD1 (6 bases). The CDR3 extends over 15 amino acids. Per germline, CDR1 SGHDT and CDR2 YYEEEE. The V end lost 0 bases, the J end lost 0 bases, and 10 bases lay between the germline ends. As DNA, the CDR3 is TGTGCCAGCAGCTTGGGTCAGGGGATCTCCTACGAGCAGTACTTC. It translates to CASSLGQGISYEQYF. Using reference TRBV5-6 and TRBJ2-7 for the parts outside the CDR3, the full variable domain is DAGVTQSPTHLIKTRGQQVTLRCSPKSGHDTVSWYQQALGQGPQFIFQYYEEEERQRGNFPDRFSGHQFPNYSSELNVNALLLGDSALYLCASSLGQGISYEQYFGPGTRLTVT.

The CDR3 nucleotides are TGTGCCAGCAGCCAAGCGGGGGAAAGCACAGATACGCAGTATTTT. Translating it yields CASSQAGESTDTQYF. The rearrangement links TRBV7-3 to TRBJ2-3; 8 bases line up with TRBD2. The V segment lost 5 bases and the J segment 0 bases; nucleotides outside the gene matches: 4. Germline V gene sequence: CDR1 SGHTA, CDR2 FQGTGA. The CDR3 totals 15 residues.

The gene calls are TRBV11-2 and TRBJ2-5, with D unresolved. Judging by the DNA end, TRBJ2-7 fits better; the J call may be wrong. Germline values: CDR1 SGHAT, CDR2 FQNNGV. This CDR3 comprises 13 residues. CDR3 protein: CASSLVVGYEQYF. Written as DNA, the CDR3 is TGTGCCAGCAGCTTAGTAGTGGGCTACGAGCAGTACTTC.

The V gene is TRBV4-3, the J gene TRBJ1-1, with unresolved D. The CDR3 is 14 amino acids. Germline loops: CDR1 LGHNA, CDR2 YSLEER. The ends were cut back, 1 base at V and 5 bases at J, with 11 bases in the middle. The CDR3 here is CASSQAPQRTEAFF. In DNA form, the CDR3 reads TGCGCCAGCAGCCAAGCCCCCCAGAGGACTGAAGCTTTCTTT.

Note on this clone: In the same sample, other DNA sequences code for this CDR3. This chain's CDR3 is CASSLLTGSYEQYF. CDR3 DNA sequence: TGCGCCAGCAGCCTACTTACAGGGTCCTACGAGCAGTACTTC. The genes are TRBV5-1 and TRBJ2-7, with D tentatively TRBD1 (6 bases). CDR3 length equals 14 residues. V lost 4 bases and J 1 base, leaving 12 bases between the germline ends. Germline V lookup: CDR1 SGHRS, CDR2 YFSETQ.

J is TRBJ2-5 and V is TRBV5-8, with TRBD2 identical over 7 bases. Looked up from germline, CDR1 is SGHTS and CDR2 is YDEGEE. Trimming took 4 bases from V and 4 from J; bases not matched to a gene: 13. The CDR3 extends over 16 amino acids. CDR3 nucleotide sequence: TGTGCCAGCAGCCCAAAAAGACCCGGGGGGTCAGAGACCCAGTACTTC. Translating it yields CASSPKRPGGSETQYF.

The genes are TRBV28 and TRBJ2-7; no clear D. Trimming removed 6 bases from V and 4 bases from J, with 13 bases in between. The CDR3 covers 13 residues. CDR1 and CDR2 from the germline V gene are MDHEN and SYDVKM. As DNA, the CDR3 is TGTGCCAGCAGCCCCAGGTGGGGTTACGAGCAGTACTTC. Translated: CASSPRWGYEQYF.

This clone was counted a single time. The chain combines TRBV6-1 with TRBJ1-2; the D is unclear. Germline CDR1 is MNHNS and CDR2 is SASEGT. The CDR3 is 15 amino acids. The germline V and J ends were trimmed by 2 bases and 8 bases, with 18 bases remaining between them. The CDR3 spells CASSERTTGSTGYTF. Here the CDR3 DNA reads TGTGCCAGCAGTGAAAGAACTACCGGCTCTACGGGCTACACCTTC.

The V gene is TRBV15, the J gene TRBJ1-5; D is unclear. Germline values: CDR1 LNHNV, CDR2 YYDKDF (reference sequence). V was cut by 5 bases and J by 2 bases, with 10 bases left in between. The CDR3 length is 14 residues. The CDR3: CATSLLGRNQPQHF. CDR3 bases: TGTGCCACCAGCCTCCTAGGGCGCAATCAGCCCCAGCATTTT.

The CDR3 here is CASRFLGGNTIYF. DNA for the CDR3: TGTGCCAGCAGATTCCTTGGCGGAAACACCATATATTTT. The rearrangement joins TRBV28 to TRBJ1-3; no firm D call. Per the germline V gene, CDR1 is MDHEN and CDR2 is SYDVKM. The length of the CDR3 is 13 residues. Trimming pared 6 bases from V and 4 bases from J, leaving 10 bases between.

The DNA for the CDR3 is TGTGCCAGCAGCCTTATCGCGGGGTTGGACAGGGACGGCGAGCAGTACTTC. Translating gives CASSLIAGLDRDGEQYF. The chain couples TRBV27 to TRBJ2-7; 8 bases are a match to TRBD1. The CDR3 is made up of 17 amino acids. V shed 6 bases and J 6 bases; nucleotides not matched to a gene: 19. CDR1 and CDR2 from the germline V gene are MNHEY and SMNVEV (reference sequence).

A few counts support this clone. The V and J genes are TRBV18 and TRBJ1-1; D remains ambiguous. Trimming cost V 6 bases and J 1 base, with 15 bases left between them. CDR3 length equals 15 residues. Per the germline V gene, CDR1 is KGHSH and CDR2 is LQKENI. The CDR3: CASSPLLGQNTEAFF. DNA for the CDR3: TGTGCCAGCTCCCCCCTTTTAGGGCAGAACACTGAAGCTTTCTTT.

Comment on this clone: Other DNA variants within this sample encode the same CDR3. DNA of the CDR3: TGTGCCAGCAGTAATACTCGGGGCACTGAAGCTTTCTTT. Translating it yields CASSNTRGTEAFF. This rearrangement joins TRBV2 to TRBJ1-1, with D unresolved. The germline V and J ends were trimmed by 5 bases and 4 bases, with 11 bases remaining between them. The V gene's germline CDR1 is SNHLY and CDR2 FYNNEI. This CDR3 has 13 amino acids.

V is TRBV6-5 and J is TRBJ2-7; D possibly corresponds to TRBD2 (6 bases). CDR1 MNHEY and CDR2 SVGAGI come from the germline V gene. The CDR3 runs to 13 residues. The V gene lost 10 bases and the J gene lost 0 bases, with 13 bases spanning the gap. In DNA form, the CDR3 reads TGTGCCACATGGGACTCCAGCTCCTACGAGCAGTACTTC. As protein: CATWDSSSYEQYF.

This clone was seen a handful of times. The V gene is TRBV5-6, the J gene TRBJ1-2; D unresolved. Trimming removed 4 bases at V and 5 bases at J, with 9 bases between. Germline V gives CDR1 SGHDT, CDR2 YYEEEE. The CDR3 totals 12 residues. CDR3 in amino acids: CASSERVYGYTF. In nucleotides, the CDR3 is TGTGCCAGCAGCGAAAGGGTGTATGGCTACACCTTC.

The chain has TRBV20-1 and TRBJ2-7, with D perhaps given as TRBD1 or TRBD2 (5 bases each). V lost 6 bases and J 6 bases, leaving 12 bases between the germline ends. This CDR3 comprises 11 residues. CDR1 DFQATT and CDR2 SNEGSKA come from the germline V gene (reference sequence). CDR3 coding DNA: TGCAGTGCCACTCGGGGCAGCGAGCAGTACTTC. Amino acid sequence: CSATRGSEQYF.

As concerns this clone: Within the sample, other DNA sequences also encode this same CDR3. This sequence joins TRBV5-1 and TRBJ2-5, with D hard to call. CDR1 and CDR2 from the germline V gene are SGHRS and YFSETQ. This CDR3 has 12 residues. V was clipped by 2 bases and J by 4 bases, with 6 bases between them. CDR3 nucleotide sequence: TGCGCCAGCAGCTTAGGAATAGAGACCCAGTACTTC. Its protein product is CASSLGIETQYF.

V is TRBV28 and J is TRBJ1-1, with D unresolved. The CDR3 is 15 residues long. The ends were cut back, 6 bases at V and 4 bases at J, with 18 bases in the middle. Germline V CDR1 and CDR2: MDHEN, SYDVKM. The CDR3 reads CASRTWGKEGTEAFF. Here the CDR3 DNA reads TGTGCCAGCAGGACTTGGGGAAAGGAGGGCACTGAAGCTTTCTTT. The whole variable domain, filled in from reference TRBV28 and TRBJ1-1, reads DVKVTQSSRYLVKRTGEKVFLECVQDMDHENMFWYRQDPGLGLRLIYFSYDVKMKEKGDIPEGYSVSREKKERFSLILESASTNQTSMYLCASRTWGKEGTEAFFGQGTRLTVV.

This chain uses TRBV4-1 with TRBJ2-6; D is possibly TRBD1 (5 bases). Germline CDR1 reads MGHRA; CDR2 reads YSYEKL. The germline V and J ends were trimmed by 3 bases and 2 bases, with 20 bases remaining between them. CDR3 length equals 19 residues. CDR3 in DNA: TGCGCCAGCAGCCAGAAACCGGATAGGGGCACAACTGGGGCCAACGTCCTGACTTTC. Translated, it gives CASSQKPDRGTTGANVLTF.

The J gene is TRBJ2-3, the V gene TRBV7-3, with 9 nucleotides matching TRBD2. The germline gives CDR1 SGHTA, CDR2 FQGTGA. The V and J ends lost 5 bases and 0 bases, in that order; junction bases with no gene match: 3. The CDR3 contains 15 residues. As DNA, the CDR3 is TGTGCCAGCAGCCCCGCGGGAGGGAGCACAGATACGCAGTATTTT. It encodes CASSPAGGSTDTQYF.

This clone has only a few counts. CDR3 amino acids: CATRGGSYGYTF. As DNA, the CDR3 is TGTGCCACTAGGGGAGGAAGCTATGGCTACACCTTC. The V gene is TRBV28, the J gene TRBJ1-2; D possibly corresponds to TRBD1 (5 bases). Looked up from germline, CDR1 is MDHEN and CDR2 is SYDVKM. This CDR3 spans 12 amino acids. With 10 bases removed from V and 4 bases from J, the gap between germline ends came to 13 bases.

This chain links TRBV28 with TRBJ2-2; D is unclear. The V gene lost 5 bases and the J gene lost 4 bases, with 8 bases spanning the gap. The CDR3 is 13 residues long. CDR1 is MDHEN and CDR2 is SYDVKM in the germline V gene. CDR3 protein: CASSVSSTGELFF. In DNA, the CDR3 is TGTGCCAGCAGTGTCAGTTCCACCGGGGAGCTGTTTTTT.

The rearrangement joins TRBV6-6 to TRBJ1-3, with D perhaps TRBD1 (5 bases). The CDR3 runs to 16 residues. Germline V gene lookup returns CDR1 MNHNY and CDR2 SVGAGI (reference sequence). Between the trimmed V and J ends, which lost 2 bases and 0 bases, there was a span of 11 bases. The CDR3 sequence is CASSYGGLNSGNTIYF. DNA for the CDR3: TGTGCCAGCAGTTACGGGGGACTGAACTCTGGAAACACCATATATTTT.

The genes are TRBV12-1 and TRBJ2-5; the table's D call, TRBD2, has no DNA check behind it. TRBV12-1 corresponds to a pseudogene. The CDR3 loop spans 18 amino acids. Here the CDR3 reads CASSAPGTSGRGGETQYF. The DNA for the CDR3 is TGTGCCAGCAGCGCGCCCGGGACTAGCGGGAGGGGAGGGGAGACCCAGTACTTC.